Listed here are 20 T cell receptor beta chains from one sample, sequenced in a study of patients and donors after allogeneic stem cell transplantation. Using its own MiXCR run on the RT-PCR reads, TCRdb lists one record per CDR3 protein. The repertoire holds 190,000 or so distinct CDR3 sequences, with 35% to 45% as singletons. Sequences were obtained from blood, either unsorted or a sorted T cell fraction (not recorded which). The origin of the receptors is a human donor who was either an allogeneic HSCT recipient or a stem cell or donor lymphocyte infusion donor (not recorded which). It is not recorded whose cells these are; they may come from a transplant donor.

This clonotype was counted only a few times. V is TRBV20-1 and J is TRBJ1-2; 7 positions match TRBD1. The CDR3 consists of 15 residues. Germline CDR1 DFQATT, CDR2 SNEGSKA (reference sequence). Trimming removed 3 bases from V and 0 bases from J; junction bases left unmatched: 7. This chain's CDR3 is CSASVRTGANYGYTF. The DNA of the CDR3 is TGCAGTGCTAGCGTTCGGACAGGAGCTAACTATGGCTACACCTTC.

The CDR3 loop is CASSLASHRGNTIYF. The CDR3 DNA is TGTGCCAGCAGCTTAGCCAGCCACCGCGGAAACACCATATATTTT. The chain combines TRBV7-2 with TRBJ1-3; unclear D gene. Germline assignment: CDR1 SGHTA and CDR2 FQGNSA. The CDR3 contains 15 residues. V lost 0 bases, J lost 4 bases, and 10 bases lay in between.

This clonotype was recorded a few times. The V gene is TRBV5-5, the J gene TRBJ2-2; unclear D gene. V lost 2 bases and J 0 bases, leaving 5 bases between the germline ends. The CDR3 totals 14 residues. Germline loops: CDR1 SGHKS, CDR2 YYEKEE (reference sequence). In DNA form, the CDR3 reads TGTGCCAGCAGCTTAAGCTCGAACACCGGGGAGCTGTTTTTT. Protein product: CASSLSSNTGELFF. Combining the CDR3 with reference TRBV5-5 and TRBJ2-2 gives the whole variable domain DAGVTQSPTHLIKTRGQQVTLRCSPISGHKSVSWYQQVLGQGPQFIFQYYEKEERGRGNFPDRFSARQFPNYSSELNVNALLLGDSALYLCASSLSSNTGELFFGEGSRLTVL.

This clonotype was seen more than once but under ten times. This rearrangement joins TRBV3-1 to TRBJ1-5; D is unclear. This CDR3 comprises 16 residues. The germline V gene encodes CDR1 LGHDT and CDR2 YNNKEL (reference sequence). V dropped 1 base and J dropped 3 bases, with 13 bases sitting between them. CDR3 protein: CASSQGSVGVNQPQHF. Here the CDR3 DNA reads TGTGCCAGCAGCCAAGGCTCCGTTGGTGTCAATCAGCCCCAGCATTTT.

The chain is built from TRBV5-1 and TRBJ2-7; 8 nucleotides line up with TRBD2. The CDR3 runs to 18 residues. Germline V lookup: CDR1 SGHRS, CDR2 YFSETQ. The J segment lost 0 bases and the V segment lost 0 bases, leaving 11 bases of the junction unmatched. The DNA of the CDR3 is TGCGCCAGCAGCTTGGCCGGGCTTCAGCGGGGGCTCTCCTACGAGCAGTACTTC. Its protein product is CASSLAGLQRGLSYEQYF. Based on the CDR3 plus reference TRBV5-1 and TRBJ2-7, the full variable domain is KAGVTQTPRYLIKTRGQQVTLSCSPISGHRSVSWYQQTPGQGLQFLFEYFSETQRNKGNFPGRFSGRQFSNSRSEMNVSTLELGDSALYLCASSLAGLQRGLSYEQYFGPGTRLTVT.

The rearrangement joins TRBV7-8 to TRBJ1-6; no firm D call. This CDR3 comprises 15 residues. The germline V gene encodes CDR1 SGHVS and CDR2 FQNEAQ. V was clipped by 1 base and J by 10 bases, with 14 bases between them. CDR3 in DNA: TGTGCCAGCAGCTTAGACCTGGGGAGAGGCTCACCCCTCCACTTT. Its protein product is CASSLDLGRGSPLHF.

This CDR3 reads CASSSGQGRLFF. As DNA, the CDR3 is TGCGCCAGCAGCTCGGGACAGGGACGACTGTTTTTT. The genes are TRBV5-1 and TRBJ1-4; 9 bases fit TRBD1. This CDR3 is 12 amino acids long. V dropped 3 bases and J dropped 13; count of bases not matched to a gene: 4. The germline CDR1 and CDR2 sequences are SGHRS and YFSETQ.

A few counts support this clonotype. The chain is built from TRBV30 and TRBJ1-2, with 8 nucleotides matching TRBD1. The J segment lost 3 bases and the V segment lost 2 bases, leaving 2 bases of the junction unmatched. Germline values: CDR1 GTSNPN, CDR2 SVGIG (reference sequence). The CDR3 runs to 13 residues. CDR3 region: CAWSTGGDYGYTF. CDR3 nucleotide sequence: TGTGCCTGGAGTACAGGGGGAGACTATGGCTACACCTTC.

This clonotype turned up a few times. J is TRBJ1-2 and V is TRBV29-1; D call uncertain. The germline gives CDR1 SQVTM, CDR2 ANQGSEA. V dropped 3 bases and J dropped 4 bases, with 24 bases sitting between them. CDR3 length: 17 amino acids. DNA for the CDR3: TGCAGCGTTGAGGCGGGGTCCCGATTACAGACCTCCTATGGCTACACCTTC. This translates into CSVEAGSRLQTSYGYTF.

This clonotype was seen only a few times. The chain carries TRBV3-1 and TRBJ1-2, with 8 bases fitting TRBD1. CDR1 and CDR2 (germline): LGHDT, YNNKEL (reference sequence). This CDR3 is built from 14 residues. J lost 5 bases, V lost 2 bases, and 4 bases had no gene match. DNA for the CDR3: TGTGCCAGCAGCCAATACAGGGGGATGTATGGCTACACCTTC. Protein sequence: CASSQYRGMYGYTF.

This chain connects TRBV4-1 to TRBJ1-5; D not resolved. This CDR3 contains 16 residues. Trimming left V 0 bases short and J 2 bases short, with 11 bases between. Germline CDR1 reads MGHRA; CDR2 reads YSYEKL. The CDR3 spells CASSQDTGLGNQPQHF. CDR3 DNA: TGCGCCAGCAGCCAAGATACTGGCCTAGGCAATCAGCCCCAGCATTTT.

The chain links TRBV10-3 to TRBJ2-3; no definite D call. Germline-derived CDR1 and CDR2 are ENHRY and SYGVKD. The CDR3 extends over 17 amino acids. V lost 2 bases and J 6 bases, leaving 21 bases between the germline ends. CDR3 sequence reads: CAISEGFRATIRDTQYF. CDR3 nucleotides: TGTGCCATCAGTGAGGGTTTTCGAGCGACGATTAGGGATACGCAGTATTTT.

V is TRBV5-6 and J is TRBJ2-3; the D gene could be TRBD1 or TRBD2 (6 bases each). V was pared by 2 bases and J by 4 bases, with 17 bases between. This CDR3 has 16 amino acids. CDR1 and CDR2 (germline): SGHDT, YYEEEE. The CDR3 nucleotides read TGTGCCAGCAGCTTTGGGACCGGGGGCGGCGCAGATACGCAGTATTTT. As protein: CASSFGTGGGADTQYF.

This rearrangement joins TRBV7-2 to TRBJ1-4; no clear D gene. Germline V lookup: CDR1 SGHTA, CDR2 FQGNSA. The CDR3 is 13 residues long. V was cut by 0 bases and J by 12 bases, with 11 bases left in between. CDR3 residues: CASSLAFSRQLFF. CDR3 coding DNA: TGTGCCAGCAGCTTAGCGTTTTCGAGGCAACTGTTTTTT.

This clonotype was recorded a few times. CDR3 DNA: TGTGCCACCAGTGATAGGGCGGAAAGTAGCACAGATACGCAGTATTTT. As protein: CATSDRAESSTDTQYF. This chain connects TRBV24-1 to TRBJ2-3, with no clear D. CDR1 and CDR2 (germline): KGHDR, SFDVKD. The CDR3 consists of 16 residues. Trimming shortened V by 3 bases and J by 0 bases, and 12 bases separated the two germline ends.

A few counts support this clonotype. This chain links TRBV20-1 with TRBJ1-2, with 10 bases that match TRBD1. The length of the CDR3 is 14 residues. Germline-derived CDR1 and CDR2 are DFQATT and SNEGSKA (reference sequence). V gave up 0 bases and J gave up 7 bases; unmatched junction bases: 5. The CDR3 loop is CSAREPGQGSGYTF. The CDR3 DNA follows: TGCAGTGCTAGAGAACCGGGACAGGGGAGTGGCTACACCTTC.

This clonotype appeared a few times. This chain connects TRBV6-5 to TRBJ1-5, with D perhaps matching TRBD1 (6 bases). Germline V lookup: CDR1 MNHEY, CDR2 SVGAGI. V gave up 5 bases and J gave up 4 bases, with 12 bases separating them. The CDR3 length is 14 residues. The CDR3 sequence is CASSTGLPNQPQHF. The CDR3 DNA reads TGTGCCAGCAGTACAGGGTTGCCAAATCAGCCCCAGCATTTT.

The rearrangement joins TRBV9 to TRBJ1-2; 7 positions match TRBD1. The CDR3 has 15 amino acids. From germline, CDR1 is SGDLS and CDR2 YYNGEE. Losses at the gene ends were 3 bases for V and 4 bases for J; bases not matched to a gene: 9. As DNA, the CDR3 is TGTGCCAGCAGCGCCCGGGACAGAACGTTCTATGGCTACACCTTC. Translated: CASSARDRTFYGYTF.

The gene calls are TRBV29-1 and TRBJ1-3, with D tentatively TRBD1 (5 bases). The V end lost 6 bases, the J end lost 0 bases, and 12 bases lay between the germline ends. The CDR3 is 14 residues long. Germline values: CDR1 SQVTM, CDR2 ANQGSEA. CDR3 residues: CSVSDSFSGNTIYF. The CDR3 nucleotides are TGCAGCGTCTCAGACAGCTTCTCTGGAAACACCATATATTTT.

The V gene is TRBV5-1, the J gene TRBJ2-5; D remains unclear. Looked up from germline, CDR1 is SGHRS and CDR2 is YFSETQ. CDR3 size: 12 residues. V was pared by 4 bases and J by 5 bases, with 9 bases between. DNA of the CDR3: TGCGCCAGCAGCGAGACGTTGGAGACCCAGTACTTC. Encoded protein: CASSETLETQYF.